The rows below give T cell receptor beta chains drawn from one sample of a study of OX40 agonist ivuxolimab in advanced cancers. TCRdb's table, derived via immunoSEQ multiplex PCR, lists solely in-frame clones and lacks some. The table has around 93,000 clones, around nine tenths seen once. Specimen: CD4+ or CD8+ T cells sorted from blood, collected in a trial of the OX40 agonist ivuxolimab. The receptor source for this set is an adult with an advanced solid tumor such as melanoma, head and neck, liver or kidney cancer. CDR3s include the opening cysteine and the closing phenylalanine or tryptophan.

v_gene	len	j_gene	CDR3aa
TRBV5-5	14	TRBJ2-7	CASSLSLSPYEQYF
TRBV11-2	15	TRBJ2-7	CASSLGGIQAYEQYF
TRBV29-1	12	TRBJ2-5	CSGRTAKETQYF
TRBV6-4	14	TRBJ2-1	CASSDSIGLAKQFF
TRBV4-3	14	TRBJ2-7	CASSLPGRSYEQYF
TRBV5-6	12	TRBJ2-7	CASSLLRDEQYF
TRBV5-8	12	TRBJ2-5	CASSPLSVGYHF
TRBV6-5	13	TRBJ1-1	CASSFRGGTEAFF
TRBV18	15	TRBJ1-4	CASSPALGANEKLFF
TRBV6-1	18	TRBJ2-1	CASSEAKRASGQHNEQFF
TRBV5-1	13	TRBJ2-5	CASSLWGGETQYF
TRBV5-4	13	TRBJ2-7	CASSRGESYEQYF
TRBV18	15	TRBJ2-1	CASSPPGSSYNEQFF
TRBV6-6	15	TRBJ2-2	CASRMTSGNTGELFF
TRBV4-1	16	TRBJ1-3	CASSQASRGPGNTIYF
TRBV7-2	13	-	CASSLDWSYEQYF
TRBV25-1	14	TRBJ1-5	CASSEWGRSEPQHF
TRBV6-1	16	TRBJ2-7	CASSDLTGAPSYEQYF
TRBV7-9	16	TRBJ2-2	CASSLGGLANTGELFF
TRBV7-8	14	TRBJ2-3	CASRVTSGGDTQYF
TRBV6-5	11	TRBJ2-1	CASNRREEQFF
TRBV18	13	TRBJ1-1	CASSPDRAREAFF
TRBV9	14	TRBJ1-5	CASSVSGSNQPQHF
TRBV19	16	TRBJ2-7	CATAKNGAGKGYEQYF
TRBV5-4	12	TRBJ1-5	CASSEGGQPQHF
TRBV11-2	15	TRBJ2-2	CASSPRSANTGELFF
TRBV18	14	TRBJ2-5	CASSQQWDQETQYF
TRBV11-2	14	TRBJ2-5	CASSEGTGQETQYF
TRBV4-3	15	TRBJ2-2	CASSQLAGDPGELFF
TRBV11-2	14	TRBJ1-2	CASSLVQGAYGYTF
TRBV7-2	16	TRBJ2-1	CASSPRTSGIYNEQFF
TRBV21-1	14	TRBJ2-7	CASSEFLGVCEQYF
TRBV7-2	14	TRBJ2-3	CASSLRPSTDTQYF
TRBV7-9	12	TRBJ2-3	CASSSLTDTQYF
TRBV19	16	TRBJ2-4	CASSIETGVSKNIQYF
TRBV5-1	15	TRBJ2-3	CASSLVWGGTDTQYF
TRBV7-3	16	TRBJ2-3	CASSLVGGGSTDTQYF